This T cell receptor (beta chain) was retrieved from a study of shared clonotypes between healthy human individuals. The V and J ends lost 5 bases and 7 bases, in that order; junction bases with no gene match: 7. From germline, CDR1 is MGHRA and CDR2 YSYEKL. The CDR3 consists of 14 residues. Method: immunoSEQ multiplex PCR; TCRdb's copy keeps in-frame clones and lacks some. The sample holds over 2 million clones, roughly 94% seen once. Positively selected for CCR7, the CD45RO-negative cells used as naive CD8 cells excluded terminally differentiated effector memory CD45RA+ cells. This TCR was sampled from a man aged 18-30 years in good health. The sequenced material came from naive CD8+ T cells sorted from blood. The chain recombines TRBV4-1 with TRBJ2-2; 7 bases are shared with TRBD1. This CDR3 is CASSFRTGHGELFF. DNA of the CDR3: TGCGCCAGCAGCTTTCGGACAGGTCACGGGGAGCTGTTTTTT.